This is a list of T cell receptor beta chains from one sample in a study of CD8 T cells in ankylosing spondylitis. Each CDR3 protein is one row after TCRdb ran MiXCR on the 5' RACE reads. Counted here are roughly 35,000 distinct CDR3 sequences, 16% occurring once; the ten biggest clones make up about 49%. The sequencing input was blood. The receptors shown here come from a male donor with ankylosing spondylitis or in good health (not recorded which). Both conserved end residues are part of each CDR3. A D gene is named only where the DNA matches it firmly. Where a row states a size, it is once, few, many or the class of an expanded clone; other rows omit it.

TRBJ2-5,.,TRBV20-1,few,TGCAGTGCAGATCCGGGGGACTTTCAGACCCAGTACTTC,CSADPGDFQTQYF
TRBJ2-2,TRBD1,TRBV5-1,.,TGCGCCAGCAGCTCGGACCGGACAGGGTCATCCGGGGAGCTGTTTTTT,CASSSDRTGSSGELFF
TRBJ2-5,TRBD2,TRBV11-3,.,TGTGCCAGCAGCTTAGGGGGACTAGCGGAAGAGACCCAGTACTTC,CASSLGGLAEETQYF
TRBJ1-1,.,TRBV7-2,many,TGTGCCAGCAGCTCACCGGGGGAGAAGACTGAAGCTTTCTTT,CASSSPGEKTEAFF
TRBJ2-1,TRBD2,TRBV20-1,few,TGCAGTGCTACAGGGCGGGAGTACAATGAGCAGTTCTTC,CSATGREYNEQFF
TRBJ2-1,.,TRBV7-3,few,TGTGCCAGCAGCTACGGGAGTAGGGCCTACAATGAGCAGTTCTTC,CASSYGSRAYNEQFF
TRBJ2-1,.,TRBV7-6,.,TGTGCCAGCCGTGGCGGGTTCTACAATGAGCAGTTCTTC,CASRGGFYNEQFF
TRBJ1-1,.,TRBV29-1,.,TGCAGCGTCAGAGGGGTAGTCACTGAAGCTTTCTTT,CSVRGVVTEAFF
TRBJ2-2,.,TRBV7-6,once,TGTGCCAGCAGCAAAAGATCGAACACCGGGGAGCTGTTTTTT,CASSKRSNTGELFF
TRBJ2-7,TRBD2,TRBV25-1,few,TGTGCCAGCAGTGTACTAGCGGGAGCCTACGAGCAGTACTTC,CASSVLAGAYEQYF
TRBJ1-4,TRBD1,TRBV20-1,.,TGCAGTGCTAGGGACAGGGGCAGACAACTGTTTTTT,CSARDRGRQLFF
TRBJ2-3,.,TRBV12-3/TRBV12-4,many,TGTGCCAGCAGTTTACCACCTGAAGATACGCAGTATTTT,CASSLPPEDTQYF
TRBJ2-1,.,TRBV6-5,many,TGTGCCAGCAGTTACGGGGGCTCGAACAATGAGCAGTTCTTC,CASSYGGSNNEQFF
TRBJ2-2,.,TRBV6-2/TRBV6-3,.,TGTGCCAGCAGCCGTGCTGACGTGAACACCGGGGAGCTGTTTTTT,CASSRADVNTGELFF
TRBJ2-1,TRBD2,TRBV28,.,TGTGCCAGCAGTACCCTCGATGGACTAGCGGGAGCTGAGCAGTTCTTC,CASSTLDGLAGAEQFF
TRBJ2-1,TRBD2,TRBV12-3/TRBV12-4,.,TGTGCCAGCAGCCCTAGCGGGAGGGCCCACAATGAGCAGTTCTTC,CASSPSGRAHNEQFF
TRBJ1-1,.,TRBV4-3,.,TGCGCCAGCAGCCAGGCTATTAGGGCTGAAGCTTTCTTT,CASSQAIRAEAFF
TRBJ2-3,.,TRBV7-9,once,TGTGCCAGCAGCTTTAGCGGACTAACAGATACGCAGTATTTT,CASSFSGLTDTQYF
TRBJ2-1,.,TRBV12-3/TRBV12-4,few,TGTGCCAGCAGCGCTACCACAGGGTGGGATGAGCAGTTCTTC,CASSATTGWDEQFF
TRBJ2-3,.,TRBV7-9,.,TGTGCCAGCAGCTTGCCTGGAGGGCGCACAGATACGCAGTATTTT,CASSLPGGRTDTQYF
TRBJ1-4,.,TRBV3-1,few,TGTGCCAGCAGCCAAGGAGGGGAAGCAGAAAAACTGTTTTTT,CASSQGGEAEKLFF
TRBJ2-3,.,TRBV5-1,.,TGCGCCAGCAGCTTTGGGGCGGATAGCACAGATACGCAGTATTTT,CASSFGADSTDTQYF
TRBJ2-2,TRBD1,TRBV28,.,TGTGCCACTCTTGGACAGGGAGACACCGGGGAGCTGTTTTTT,CATLGQGDTGELFF
TRBJ1-4,.,TRBV7-9,.,TGTGCCAGCAGCTTAGGAGGAGGGTCGGGAAGGCACGAAAAACTGTTTTTT,CASSLGGGSGRHEKLFF
TRBJ1-1,.,TRBV28,few,TGTGCCAGCAGGAGGGCTGGGCGGACTGAAGCTTTCTTT,CASRRAGRTEAFF
TRBJ1-1,TRBD1,TRBV5-1,few,TGCGCCAGCAGCTTTGACAGGGGGTCTGGGAACACTGAAGCTTTCTTT,CASSFDRGSGNTEAFF
TRBJ2-7,.,TRBV7-2,.,TGTGCCAGCAGCTTAGAATTTGGCGGCTACGAGCAGTACTTC,CASSLEFGGYEQYF
TRBJ2-5,TRBD1,TRBV11-3,.,TGTGCCAGCAGCCAGGGGACAGGGGCCGGCGAGACCCAGTACTTC,CASSQGTGAGETQYF
TRBJ1-1,.,TRBV5-1,.,TGCGCCAGCGCCCAAACAGGATCCATGAACACTGAAGCTTTCTTT,CASAQTGSMNTEAFF
TRBJ1-5,.,TRBV7-2,.,TGTGCCAGCAGCTTAGACAGATCCCAGCCCCAGCATTTT,CASSLDRSQPQHF
TRBJ1-1,.,TRBV4-2,few,TGTGCCAGCAGCCAAGTGAGGGGGAACACTGAAGCTTTCTTT,CASSQVRGNTEAFF
TRBJ1-2,.,TRBV4-3,many,TGCGCCAGCAGCCAAGCAGATAACTATGGCTACACCTTC,CASSQADNYGYTF
TRBJ2-1,.,TRBV18,few,TGTGCCAGCTCACCACCGGAAGGTAGCCCCCAGCAGTTCTTC,CASSPPEGSPQQFF
TRBJ2-2,TRBD1,TRBV10-3,.,TGTGCCATCAGAACCGACAGGGAGAGCACCGGGGAGCTGTTTTTT,CAIRTDRESTGELFF
TRBJ2-1,.,TRBV7-2,many,TGTGCCAGCAGCCTTGACAGTTACAATGAGCAGTTCTTC,CASSLDSYNEQFF
TRBJ2-5,.,TRBV20-1,few,TGCAGTGCTCTCCTGGTGGGATTCCAAGAGACCCAGTACTTC,CSALLVGFQETQYF
TRBJ1-1,TRBD1,TRBV9,few,TGTGCCAGCACCCAGACCGGGACAGCGAACACTGAAGCTTTCTTT,CASTQTGTANTEAFF
TRBJ1-2,TRBD1,TRBV6-5,.,TGTGCCAGCAGTGTCCAAGGGGGCAGGGATGGCTACACCTTC,CASSVQGGRDGYTF
TRBJ2-3,TRBD2,TRBV28,few,TGTGCCAGCAGTGTAGCGGGAGGCTTAGATACGCAGTATTTT,CASSVAGGLDTQYF